The 30 T cell receptor beta chains reported below all come from one sample, sequenced in a study of shared clonotypes between healthy human individuals. Assay: immunoSEQ multiplex PCR; the TCRdb copy retains only in-frame clones and omits some. The sample shows over 2 million clones, 85% to 95% of them seen only once. Sequencing used naive CD4+ T cells sorted from blood. Subset reported: CD45RA+ positively selected. All receptors come from a man aged 18 to 30 in good health.

The chain recombines TRBV5-4 with TRBJ1-6; no clear D. CDR3 length: 18 residues. Germline CDR1 SGHNT, CDR2 YYREEE (reference sequence). The V and J ends lost 0 bases and 9 bases respectively, with 22 bases between them. The CDR3 region is CASSLGPSISSAISPLHF. The CDR3 nucleotides read TGTGCCAGCAGCTTGGGCCCGTCAATTTCAAGCGCCATTTCACCCCTCCACTTT. Using reference TRBV5-4 and TRBJ1-6 for the parts outside the CDR3, the full variable domain is ETGVTQSPTHLIKTRGQQVTLRCSSQSGHNTVSWYQQALGQGPQFIFQYYREEENGRGNFPPRFSGLQFPNYSSELNVNALELDDSALYLCASSLGPSISSAISPLHFGNGTRLTVT.

The chain employs TRBV7-2 and TRBJ2-5; D remains unclear. The ends were cut back, 4 bases at V and 5 bases at J, with 11 bases in the middle. The germline gives CDR1 SGHTA, CDR2 FQGNSA. This CDR3 has 13 residues. CDR3 sequence reads: CASSSPVRETQYF. The CDR3 bases are TGTGCCAGCAGCTCCCCGGTTAGGGAGACCCAGTACTTC.

This clone was seen a single time. Other DNA sequences of this sample code for an identical CDR3. This chain connects TRBV20-1 to TRBJ1-3; D is ambiguous. CDR3 length: 11 residues. V lost 1 base and J lost 4, with 2 bases in between. The germline V gene encodes CDR1 DFQATT and CDR2 SNEGSKA (reference sequence). Here the CDR3 reads CSARGGNTIYF. CDR3 sequence (DNA): TGCAGTGCTAGAGGAGGAAACACCATATATTTT.

This chain connects TRBV9 to TRBJ1-6, with 12 bases fitting TRBD1. J was trimmed by 10 bases and V by 4 bases; bases with no gene match: 12. Per germline, CDR1 SGDLS and CDR2 YYNGEE. This CDR3 has 17 residues. The CDR3 bases are TGTGCCAGCAGCAAATACTCGGGACAGGGGGCCCGGTCACCCCTCCACTTT. As protein: CASSKYSGQGARSPLHF.

V gene TRBV6-1 combines with J gene TRBJ1-1; D is possibly TRBD1 (5 bases). The V and J ends lost 1 base and 0 bases respectively, with 9 bases between them. CDR3 length: 15 amino acids. Germline-derived CDR1 and CDR2 are MNHNS and SASEGT. The CDR3 sequence: CASSEGGRVNTEAFF. For the CDR3, the DNA is TGTGCCAGCAGTGAAGGGGGACGGGTGAACACTGAAGCTTTCTTT.

The chain combines TRBV19 with TRBJ1-5; no reliable D call. V gave up 3 bases and J gave up 5 bases, with 17 bases separating them. The CDR3 has 16 residues. Germline CDR1 LNHDA, CDR2 SQIVND (reference sequence). In DNA, the CDR3 is TGTGCCAGTAGTATGGGCCGGGATTCCCGTGATCAGCCCCAGCATTTT. Translated, it gives CASSMGRDSRDQPQHF. Using reference TRBV19 and TRBJ1-5 for the parts outside the CDR3, the full variable domain is DGGITQSPKYLFRKEGQNVTLSCEQNLNHDAMYWYRQDPGQGLRLIYYSQIVNDFQKGDIAEGYSVSREKKESFPLTVTSAQKNPTAFYLCASSMGRDSRDQPQHFGDGTRLSIL.

The J gene is TRBJ2-3, the V gene TRBV6-5, with 7 bases aligning to TRBD1. The germline V gene has CDR1 MNHEY and CDR2 SVGAGI. The CDR3 totals 14 residues. J gave up 5 bases and V 0 bases, and 2 bases lay outside the gene matches. In DNA, the CDR3 is TGTGCCAGCAGTTACTCGCGACAGGGAGATACGCAGTATTTT. It is translated as CASSYSRQGDTQYF.

Concerning this clone: Different DNA sequences within this sample yield the same CDR3. The gene calls are TRBV28 and TRBJ1-2, with D perhaps TRBD1 (5 bases). The germline V and J ends were trimmed by 4 bases and 5 bases, with 8 bases remaining between them. The CDR3 spans 12 residues. Germline CDR1 MDHEN, CDR2 SYDVKM. The CDR3 is CASSWGDYGYTF. For the CDR3, the DNA is TGTGCCAGCAGTTGGGGGGATTATGGCTACACCTTC.

V gene TRBV27 combines with J gene TRBJ2-2; a possible D gene is TRBD1 (5 bases). The V end was cut by 5 bases, the J end by 4 bases, with 17 bases between. Per the germline V gene, CDR1 is MNHEY and CDR2 is SMNVEV (reference sequence). The CDR3 consists of 16 residues. The CDR3 sequence: CASSLYPGSGTGELFF. The CDR3 DNA reads as TGTGCCAGCAGTCTCTACCCAGGGTCGGGCACCGGGGAGCTGTTTTTT.

This CDR3 reads CASSKPGTDEKLFF. The CDR3 DNA reads as TGTGCCAGCAGCAAACCAGGGACGGACGAAAAACTGTTTTTT. The V and J genes are TRBV2 and TRBJ1-4, with a weak D call TRBD1 (5 bases). Germline V gene data show CDR1 as SNHLY and CDR2 as FYNNEI. The CDR3 spans 14 residues. V was shortened by 6 bases and J by 8 bases, with 16 bases between the two germline ends.

The chain employs TRBV7-6 and TRBJ2-7; a possible D gene is TRBD2 (5 bases). CDR3 size: 14 residues. Looked up from germline, CDR1 is SGHVS and CDR2 is FNYEAQ. The V and J ends lost 5 bases and 1 base respectively, with 12 bases between them. This CDR3 is CASSHPGSSYEQYF. CDR3 sequence (DNA): TGTGCCAGCAGCCATCCGGGATCATCCTACGAGCAGTACTTC.

The chain uses TRBV9 and TRBJ2-3; 7 positions match TRBD2. Losses at the gene ends were 0 bases for V and 2 bases for J; bases not matched to a gene: 6. The germline gives CDR1 SGDLS, CDR2 YYNGEE. CDR3 length equals 16 residues. The CDR3, as DNA: TGTGCCAGCAGCGTAGGGATAGCGGGTCACACAGATACGCAGTATTTT. Protein sequence: CASSVGIAGHTDTQYF.

The chain recombines TRBV2 with TRBJ2-4; D call uncertain. CDR1 SNHLY and CDR2 FYNNEI come from the germline V gene. The CDR3 runs to 17 residues. Deletions cut 1 base from V and 0 bases from J, with 13 bases between. The CDR3 reads CASSEEFAAVAKNIQYF. The CDR3 coding sequence is TGTGCCAGCAGTGAAGAATTCGCTGCGGTAGCCAAAAACATTCAGTACTTC.

V is TRBV11-1 and J is TRBJ2-5, with a weak D call TRBD1 (5 bases). Germline values: CDR1 SGHAT, CDR2 FQDESV (reference sequence). Trimming took off 6 bases at V and 1 base at J, with 15 bases between the two ends. The CDR3 consists of 15 residues. CDR3 sequence (DNA): TGTGCCAGCAGGCCAGGGTCGGGTATCCAAGAGACCCAGTACTTC. Translating gives CASRPGSGIQETQYF. Complete variable domain (other parts from reference TRBV11-1 and TRBJ2-5): EAEVAQSPRYKITEKSQAVAFWCDPISGHATLYWYRQILGQGPELLVQFQDESVVDDSQLPKDRFSAERLKGVDSTLKIQPAELGDSAMYLCASRPGSGIQETQYFGPGTRLLVL.

Worth noting for this clone: Other nucleotide sequences in the sample specify the same CDR3. The chain has TRBV20-1 and TRBJ2-7; 11 bases align to TRBD2. The ends lost 6 bases at V and 6 bases at J; junction bases unmatched: 1. Germline CDR1 and CDR2: DFQATT and SNEGSKA (reference sequence). CDR3 length: 11 residues. CDR3 nucleotide sequence: TGCAGTGCAGGGACTAGCGGCGAGCAGTACTTC. Encoded protein: CSAGTSGEQYF.

This chain connects TRBV5-1 to TRBJ1-5; unclear D gene. The CDR3 totals 16 residues. V lost 0 bases and J 11 bases, leaving 21 bases between the germline ends. Germline CDR1 and CDR2: SGHRS and YFSETQ. The CDR3 region is CASSLEVGSDSISQHF. The CDR3 DNA follows: TGCGCCAGCAGCTTGGAGGTAGGGAGTGATTCCATTTCCCAGCATTTT.

This clone was observed a few times. Different DNA sequences within this sample yield the same CDR3. The V call is TRBV18, the J call TRBJ2-3; D remains ambiguous. The CDR3 extends over 11 amino acids. V lost 2 bases and J lost 3, with 0 bases in between. CDR1 KGHSH and CDR2 LQKENI come from the germline V gene. The CDR3 DNA reads TGTGCCAGCTCACCAACAGATACGCAGTATTTT. Translation: CASSPTDTQYF.

The V call is TRBV20-1, the J call TRBJ2-1; D unclear. The germline CDR1 and CDR2 sequences are DFQATT and SNEGSKA (reference sequence). V shed 3 bases and J shed 9 bases, with 9 bases lying between them. The CDR3 is made up of 11 amino acids. The CDR3 nucleotides are TGCAGTGCTAGTGGGGTCGGTGAGCAGTTCTTC. Translation gives CSASGVGEQFF.

J is TRBJ1-5 and V is TRBV6-1, with D tentatively TRBD1 (6 bases). The CDR3 contains 16 residues. Germline CDR1 MNHNS, CDR2 SASEGT. Trimming took 4 bases from V and 4 from J, leaving 17 bases between them. CDR3 sequence (DNA): TGTGCCAGCAGTGGCCACAGGGATTGGGGAAATCAGCCCCAGCATTTT. Amino acid sequence: CASSGHRDWGNQPQHF.

This rearrangement joins TRBV19 to TRBJ2-7; D may be TRBD2 (6 bases). CDR3 size: 15 residues. CDR1 LNHDA and CDR2 SQIVND come from the germline V gene (reference sequence). The V end lost 3 bases, the J end lost 4 bases, and 16 bases lay between the germline ends. CDR3 DNA: TGTGCCAGTAGTATTCTGGGAGGCACGGTATACGAGCAGTACTTC. Translation: CASSILGGTVYEQYF. Full variable domain (missing parts from reference TRBV19 and TRBJ2-7): DGGITQSPKYLFRKEGQNVTLSCEQNLNHDAMYWYRQDPGQGLRLIYYSQIVNDFQKGDIAEGYSVSREKKESFPLTVTSAQKNPTAFYLCASSILGGTVYEQYFGPGTRLTVT.

The chain uses TRBV10-3 and TRBJ2-1; possibly TRBD1 for D (6 bases). Deletions cut 10 bases from V and 10 bases from J, with 17 bases between. Per germline, CDR1 ENHRY and CDR2 SYGVKD. The length of the CDR3 is 12 residues. CDR3 DNA sequence: TGTGCCACCAACAGGGTCGAGGGCGAGCAGTTCTTC. It translates to CATNRVEGEQFF.

The J gene is TRBJ2-2, the V gene TRBV6-5, with D perhaps matching TRBD2 (7 bases). Germline V CDR1 and CDR2: MNHEY, SVGAGI. CDR3 length: 14 amino acids. Trimming pared 6 bases from V and 6 bases from J, leaving 14 bases between. CDR3 residues: CASRRLGGAGELFF. In nucleotides, the CDR3 is TGTGCCAGCAGACGACTAGGGGGGGCCGGGGAGCTGTTTTTT.

This clone was counted once. This chain links TRBV10-3 with TRBJ2-5; D perhaps matches TRBD1 (5 bases). CDR1 and CDR2 (germline): ENHRY, SYGVKD. This CDR3 contains 14 residues. V dropped 4 bases and J dropped 4 bases, with 13 bases sitting between them. CDR3: CAISGGSQGETQYF. Here the CDR3 DNA reads TGTGCCATCAGTGGGGGCAGCCAGGGAGAGACCCAGTACTTC.

The gene calls are TRBV5-5 and TRBJ1-1; D gene uncertain. Germline-derived CDR1 and CDR2 are SGHKS and YYEKEE (reference sequence). This CDR3 is 14 amino acids long. The V gene lost 0 bases and the J gene lost 4 bases, with 10 bases spanning the gap. This CDR3 is CASSLGGFGTEAFF. The CDR3, as DNA: TGTGCCAGCAGCTTGGGAGGTTTTGGCACTGAAGCTTTCTTT.

In regard to this clone: This same CDR3 is encoded by further DNA sequences in the sample. The V gene is TRBV5-1, the J gene TRBJ1-2; 7 bases align to TRBD1. Germline V gene data show CDR1 as SGHRS and CDR2 as YFSETQ. The junction had 3 bases not matched to a gene; V was cut back by 0 bases and J by 4 bases. The CDR3 is 14 residues long. The CDR3: CASSLDRGGYGYTF. CDR3 nucleotides: TGCGCCAGCAGCTTGGACAGGGGTGGCTATGGCTACACCTTC.

This clone has only one observation. The rearrangement uses TRBV19 and TRBJ2-7; TRBD2 aligns across 12 bases. The ends lost 6 bases at V and 4 bases at J; junction bases unmatched: 4. CDR1 and CDR2 from the germline V gene are LNHDA and SQIVND (reference sequence). This CDR3 spans 14 amino acids. In DNA form, the CDR3 reads TGTGCCAGTAGCCAAGGACTAGCGGGGTACGAGCAGTACTTC. This gives the protein CASSQGLAGYEQYF.

CDR3 residues: CASSLEGTPEAFF. As DNA, the CDR3 is TGCGCCAGCAGCTTGGAGGGGACTCCTGAAGCTTTCTTT. The chain employs TRBV5-1 and TRBJ1-1, with D possibly matching TRBD1 (5 bases). This CDR3 has 13 amino acids. Germline V gene lookup returns CDR1 SGHRS and CDR2 YFSETQ. The V end lost 0 bases, the J end lost 6 bases, and 9 bases lay between the germline ends.

This chain connects TRBV10-2 to TRBJ1-6, with D tentatively TRBD1 (6 bases). The CDR3 length is 16 residues. Germline V CDR1 and CDR2: WSHSY, SAAADI. Trimming left V 2 bases short and J 9 bases short, with 17 bases between. Written as DNA, the CDR3 is TGCGCCAGCAGTGAGCTTTACAGGGCTGTTGGTTCACCCCTCCACTTT. This codes for CASSELYRAVGSPLHF.

Comment on this clone: Distinct nucleotide sequences in the sample also encode this CDR3. The gene calls are TRBV27 and TRBJ2-5; 7 bases map to TRBD2. CDR3 length equals 14 residues. The V gene end was trimmed by 3 bases and the J gene end by 2 bases; junction bases not matched to a gene: 3. In germline, CDR1 is MNHEY, CDR2 SMNVEV (reference sequence). The CDR3 here is CASSFWGGQETQYF. The CDR3 nucleotides read TGTGCCAGCAGTTTTTGGGGGGGGCAAGAGACCCAGTACTTC.

This clone has a single count. CDR3: CASGRRDGYTF. In nucleotides, the CDR3 is TGTGCCAGCGGTAGGAGGGATGGCTACACCTTC. V gene TRBV6-5 combines with J gene TRBJ1-2; D ambiguous. The CDR3 is made up of 11 amino acids. Germline lookup yields CDR1 MNHEY and CDR2 SVGAGI. V lost 8 bases to trimming and J lost 6 bases, with 10 bases between them.